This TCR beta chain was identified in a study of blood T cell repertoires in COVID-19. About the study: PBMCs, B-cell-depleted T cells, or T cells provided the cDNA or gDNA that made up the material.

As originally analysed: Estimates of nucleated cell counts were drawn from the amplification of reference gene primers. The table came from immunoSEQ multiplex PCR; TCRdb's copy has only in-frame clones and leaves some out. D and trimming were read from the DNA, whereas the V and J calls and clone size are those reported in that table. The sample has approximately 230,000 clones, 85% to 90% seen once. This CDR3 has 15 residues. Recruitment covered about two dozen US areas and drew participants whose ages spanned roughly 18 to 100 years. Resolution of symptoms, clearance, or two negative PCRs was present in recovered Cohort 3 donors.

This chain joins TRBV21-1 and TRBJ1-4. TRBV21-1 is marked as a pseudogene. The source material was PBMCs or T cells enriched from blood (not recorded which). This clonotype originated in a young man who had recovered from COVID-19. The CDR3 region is CASSKRCGEGEKLFF. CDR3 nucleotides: TGTGCCAGCAGCAAACGGTGCGGGGAGGGTGAAAAACTGTTTTTT.